This TCR beta chain was profiled in a study of blood T cell repertoires in COVID-19. Study at large: Samples came from the United States, Italy and Spain, spanning acute and convalescent COVID-19. PBMCs, B-cell-depleted T cells, or T cells were the source of the cDNA or gDNA that made up the material.

Authors' processing steps: Estimation of nucleated cell counts was performed using reference gene primer amplification. The data were produced by immunoSEQ multiplex PCR, yet TCRdb's version contains in-frame clones alone and is incomplete. That table supplies the V and J calls and clone size; D and trimming were determined from the DNA. The sample holds approximately 190,000 clones, roughly 81% seen once. V was clipped by 6 bases and J by 6 bases, with 19 bases between them. Germline CDR1 and CDR2: MDHEN and SYDVKM. CDR3 length: 15 amino acids. The gene calls are TRBV28 and TRBJ2-3; D is possibly TRBD2 (6 bases). Sample: peripheral blood. The TCR originated in a woman between 65 and 79 years old with active or convalescent COVID-19. The CDR3, as DNA: TGTGCCAGCAGCCGCCGCTCAGGCGGGGTTGATACGCAGTATTTT. It yields the protein CASSRRSGGVDTQYF. Full variable domain (missing parts from reference TRBV28 and TRBJ2-3): DVKVTQSSRYLVKRTGEKVFLECVQDMDHENMFWYRQDPGLGLRLIYFSYDVKMKEKGDIPEGYSVSREKKERFSLILESASTNQTSMYLCASSRRSGGVDTQYFGPGTRLTVL.